This T cell receptor beta chain was observed in a study of T cell changes during pregnancy in multiple sclerosis. From germline, CDR1 is SGDLS and CDR2 YYNGEE. This CDR3 spans 14 amino acids. Trimming stripped 0 bases from V and 0 bases from J, with 7 bases between. Profiled with immunoSEQ multiplex PCR; TCRdb holds only in-frame clones, not every one. The sample carries around 70,000 clones, under 95% recorded once. The sequenced sample was peripheral blood, obtained in the third trimester of pregnancy. The clonotype originates from a female donor with multiple sclerosis, enrolled in a pregnancy study. The V and J genes are TRBV9 and TRBJ2-7, with no clear D. The CDR3 DNA reads as TGTGCCAGCAGCGTAGTAGCCTCCTCCTACGAGCAGTACTTC. It codes for CASSVVASSYEQYF.